The 5 T cell receptor beta chains below come from one sample, sequenced in a study of sequential checkpoint blockade in melanoma. Only in-frame clones appear in the TCRdb table, and some are missing; sequencing was by immunoSEQ multiplex PCR. Of 4,200 or so clones in the sample, about a fifth were seen once. Sample treatment: randomized to nivolumab then ipilimumab (arm A) or the reverse (arm B). This specimen consisted of tumor tissue (inferred from file names), obtained from a patient given nivolumab and ipilimumab in sequence. The receptor source for this set is a human donor with melanoma.

The DNA for the CDR3 is TGTGCCAGCAGCTCACAGGTCAGCAATCAGCCCCAGCATTTT. Its protein product is CASSSQVSNQPQHF. The rearrangement uses TRBV6-8 and TRBJ1-5, with D possibly being TRBD1 (5 bases). The CDR3 has 14 residues. Germline CDR1 is MNHGY and CDR2 is SAAAGT. The V end lost 6 bases, the J end lost 1 base, and 10 bases lay between the germline ends.

The CDR3 sequence is CASSQTGARGGNTEAFF. For the CDR3, the DNA is TGTGCCAGTTCACAAACGGGGGCGCGGGGAGGGAACACTGAAGCTTTCTTT. The chain employs TRBV19 and TRBJ1-1; possibly TRBD1 for D (6 bases). V was pared by 8 bases and J by 1 base, with 23 bases between. The length of the CDR3 is 17 residues. Germline V gene sequence: CDR1 LNHDA, CDR2 SQIVND (reference sequence).

On this clone: At one boundary the junction diverges from the germline segment, which might be a read error. The chain recombines TRBV6-1 with TRBJ2-7, with 8 bases lining up with TRBD1. Looked up from germline, CDR1 is MNHNS and CDR2 is SASEGT. The length of the CDR3 is 16 residues. The CDR3 protein is CASSEGPPPSGTGGFF. The CDR3 DNA sequence: TGTGCCAGCAGTGAAGGGCCGCCCCCCTCCGGGACAGGTGGATTCTTC.

The rearrangement links TRBV18 to TRBJ1-1; TRBD1 is a possible D gene (5 bases). Trimming stripped 3 bases from V and 4 bases from J, with 15 bases between. The germline gives CDR1 KGHSH, CDR2 LQKENI. The CDR3 covers 15 residues. This chain's CDR3 is CASSPGAGRGTEAFF. The CDR3 DNA reads as TGTGCCAGCTCACCGGGTGCAGGGCGCGGCACTGAAGCTTTCTTT.

Remarks on this clone: Mismatch with germline at one junction end may stem from a read error. This chain joins TRBV18 and TRBJ2-2; the match to TRBD2 covers 7 bases. This CDR3 has 15 residues. From germline, CDR1 is KGHSH and CDR2 LQKENI. The CDR3 loop reads CASSPLAGVTRELFF. CDR3 coding DNA: TGTGCCAGCTCACCCTTGGCGGGAGTCACCAGGGAGCTGTTTTTT.